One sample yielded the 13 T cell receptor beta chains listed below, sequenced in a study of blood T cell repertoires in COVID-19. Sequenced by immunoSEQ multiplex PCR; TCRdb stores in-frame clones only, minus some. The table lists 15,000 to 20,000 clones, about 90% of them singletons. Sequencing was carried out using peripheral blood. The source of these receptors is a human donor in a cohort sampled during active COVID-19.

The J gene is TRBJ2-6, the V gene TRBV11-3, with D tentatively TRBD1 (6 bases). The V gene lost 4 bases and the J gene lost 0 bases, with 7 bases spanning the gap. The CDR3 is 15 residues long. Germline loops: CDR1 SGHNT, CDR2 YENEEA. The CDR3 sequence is CASSSDSSGANVLTF. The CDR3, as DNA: TGTGCCAGCAGCTCGGACAGCTCTGGGGCCAACGTCCTGACTTTC.

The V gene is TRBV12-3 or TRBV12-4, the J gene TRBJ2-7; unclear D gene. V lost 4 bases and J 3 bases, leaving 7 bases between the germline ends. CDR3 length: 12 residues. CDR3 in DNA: TGTGCCAGCAGTTACTCGCACTACGAGCAGTACTTC. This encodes CASSYSHYEQYF.

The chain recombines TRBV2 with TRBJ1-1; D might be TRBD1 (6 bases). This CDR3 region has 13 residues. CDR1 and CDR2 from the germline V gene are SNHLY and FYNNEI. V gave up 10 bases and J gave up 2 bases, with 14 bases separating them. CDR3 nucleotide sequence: TGTGCCACTTCGGACAGAATAAACACTGAAGCTTTCTTT. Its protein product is CATSDRINTEAFF.

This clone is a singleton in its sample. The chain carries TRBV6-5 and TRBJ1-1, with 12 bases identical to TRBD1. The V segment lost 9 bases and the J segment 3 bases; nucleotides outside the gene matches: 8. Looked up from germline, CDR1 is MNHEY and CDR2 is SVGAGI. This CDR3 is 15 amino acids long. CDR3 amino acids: CASRRDRGPYTEAFF. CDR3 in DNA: TGTGCCAGTCGTCGGGACAGGGGGCCGTACACTGAAGCTTTCTTT.

Written as DNA, the CDR3 is TGTGCCAGCAGCTCCTGGACAGGGAGGGGGGCAGATACGCAGTATTTT. It yields the protein CASSSWTGRGADTQYF. The chain recombines TRBV7-6 with TRBJ2-3; maybe TRBD1 (8 bases). The V end lost 4 bases, the J end lost 4 bases, and 18 bases lay between the germline ends. Germline CDR1 and CDR2: SGHVS and FNYEAQ. This CDR3 has 16 residues.

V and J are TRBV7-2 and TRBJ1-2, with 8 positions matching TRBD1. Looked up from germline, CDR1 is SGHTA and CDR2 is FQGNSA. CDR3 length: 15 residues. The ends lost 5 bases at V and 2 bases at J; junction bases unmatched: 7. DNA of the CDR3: TGTGCCAGCAGCCTTTGGACAGGGCTGAACTATGGCTACACCTTC. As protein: CASSLWTGLNYGYTF.

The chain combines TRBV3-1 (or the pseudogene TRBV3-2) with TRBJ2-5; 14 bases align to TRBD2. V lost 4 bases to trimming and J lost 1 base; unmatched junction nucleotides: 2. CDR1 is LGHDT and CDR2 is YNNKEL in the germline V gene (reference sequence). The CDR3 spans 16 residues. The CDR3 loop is CASSRGTSGGQETQYF. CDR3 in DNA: TGTGCCAGCAGCCGAGGGACTAGCGGGGGCCAAGAGACCCAGTACTTC.

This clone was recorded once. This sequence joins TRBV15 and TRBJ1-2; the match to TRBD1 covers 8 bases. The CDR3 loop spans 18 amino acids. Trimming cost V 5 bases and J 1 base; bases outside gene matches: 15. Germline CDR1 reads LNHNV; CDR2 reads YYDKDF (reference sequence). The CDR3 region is CATSGSDRARGINYGYTF. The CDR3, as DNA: TGTGCCACCAGCGGGTCGGACAGGGCGAGGGGTATTAACTATGGCTACACCTTC.

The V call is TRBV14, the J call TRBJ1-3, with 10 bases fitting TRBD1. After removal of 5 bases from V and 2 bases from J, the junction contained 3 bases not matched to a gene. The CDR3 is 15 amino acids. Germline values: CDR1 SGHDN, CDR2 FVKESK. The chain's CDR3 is CASSGQGVTGNTIYF. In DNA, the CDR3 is TGTGCCAGCAGCGGACAGGGGGTAACTGGAAACACCATATATTTT.

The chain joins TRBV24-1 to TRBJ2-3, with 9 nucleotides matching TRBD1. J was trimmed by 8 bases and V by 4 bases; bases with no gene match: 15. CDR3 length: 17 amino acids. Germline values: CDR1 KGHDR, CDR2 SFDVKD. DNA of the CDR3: TGTGCCACCAGTGACACCCGAGGGGGACAGGGTTATCTTACGCAGTATTTT. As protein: CATSDTRGGQGYLTQYF.

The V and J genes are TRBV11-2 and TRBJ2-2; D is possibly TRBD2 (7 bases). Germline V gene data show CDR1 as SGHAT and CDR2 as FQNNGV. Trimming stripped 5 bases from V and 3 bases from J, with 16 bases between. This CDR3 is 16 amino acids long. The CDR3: CASSPPGGSYTGELFF. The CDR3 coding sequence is TGTGCCAGCAGCCCCCCGGGGGGCAGTTACACCGGGGAGCTGTTTTTT.

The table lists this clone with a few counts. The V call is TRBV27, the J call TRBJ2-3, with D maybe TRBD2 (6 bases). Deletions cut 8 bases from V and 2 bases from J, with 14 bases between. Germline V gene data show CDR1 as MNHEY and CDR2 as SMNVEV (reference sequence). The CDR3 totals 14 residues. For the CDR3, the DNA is TGTGCCAGCTCACCGGGAGACTACACAGATACGCAGTATTTT. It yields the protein CASSPGDYTDTQYF.

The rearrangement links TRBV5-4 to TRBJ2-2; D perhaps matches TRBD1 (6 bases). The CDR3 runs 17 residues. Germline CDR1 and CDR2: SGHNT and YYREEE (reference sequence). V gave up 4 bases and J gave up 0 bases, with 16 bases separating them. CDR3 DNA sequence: TGTGCCAGCAGCCGCAGGGGCCAGATAACGAACACCGGGGAGCTGTTTTTT. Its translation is CASSRRGQITNTGELFF.